Following are 8 T cell receptor beta chains from one sample sequenced in a study of cytomegalovirus exposure and HLA in healthy donors. 60 Vbeta and 13 Jbeta primers were used in PCR. Clones were sequenced by immunoSEQ multiplex PCR, and TCRdb holds only the in-frame ones, with some missing. The listing records 95,000 to 150,000 clones. The specimen sequenced was PBMCs. These receptors all come from a man between 18 and 29 years old in good health and CMV-seronegative.

The V gene is TRBV11-1, the J gene TRBJ2-1; D may be TRBD2 (6 bases). V was shortened by 1 base and J by 7 bases, with 20 bases between the two germline ends. This CDR3 is 17 amino acids long. The V gene's germline CDR1 is SGHAT and CDR2 FQDESV (reference sequence). The CDR3 DNA reads as TGTGCCAGCAGCTTAGGCAGCGGTGGGCAGGGAGGAAATGAGCAGTTCTTC. This codes for CASSLGSGGQGGNEQFF.

The chain employs TRBV19 and TRBJ2-5, with 10 bases lining up with TRBD2. The ends lost 5 bases at V and 2 bases at J; junction bases unmatched: 8. Looked up from germline, CDR1 is LNHDA and CDR2 is SQIVND (reference sequence). The CDR3 contains 16 residues. CDR3 DNA: TGTGCCAGTAGTCTTACCGGGACTAGCGTACAAGAGACCCAGTACTTC. Protein: CASSLTGTSVQETQYF.

This sequence joins TRBV11-2 and TRBJ2-7, with 7 positions matching TRBD1. Germline values: CDR1 SGHAT, CDR2 FQNNGV. J was trimmed by 3 bases and V by 0 bases; bases with no gene match: 2. The CDR3 runs 14 residues. CDR3 in amino acids: CASSLERGLYEQYF. DNA of the CDR3: TGTGCCAGCAGCTTAGAAAGGGGGCTCTACGAGCAGTACTTC.

V is TRBV27 and J is TRBJ1-6; unclear D gene. Germline-derived CDR1 and CDR2 are MNHEY and SMNVEV (reference sequence). Trimming stripped 8 bases from V and 9 bases from J, with 17 bases between. This CDR3 contains 14 residues. The CDR3 DNA sequence: TGTGCCAGCGGGATCTCGGGGTCCCTTTCACCCCTCCACTTT. Translated: CASGISGSLSPLHF.

This sequence joins TRBV4-1 and TRBJ2-3, with a tentative D call TRBD1 (5 bases). V was cut by 4 bases and J by 0 bases, with 11 bases left in between. Germline CDR1 is MGHRA and CDR2 is YSYEKL. This CDR3 region has 15 residues. The CDR3 spells CASSLTGTSTDTQYF. The DNA for the CDR3 is TGCGCCAGCAGCCTCACAGGTACCAGCACAGATACGCAGTATTTT.

This chain connects TRBV25-1 to TRBJ2-7; tentative D call: TRBD1 (5 bases). The CDR3 extends over 14 amino acids. Trimming left V 3 bases short and J 4 bases short, with 13 bases between. The germline gives CDR1 MGHDK, CDR2 SYGVNS. The CDR3 sequence: CASSDAAGPYEQYF. CDR3 coding DNA: TGTGCCAGCAGTGATGCTGCAGGGCCGTACGAGCAGTACTTC.

This rearrangement joins TRBV5-5 to TRBJ2-1, with 8 nucleotides matching TRBD2. With 4 bases clipped from V and 3 bases from J, the junction kept 12 bases outside the gene matches. CDR3 length: 17 amino acids. From germline, CDR1 is SGHKS and CDR2 YYEKEE (reference sequence). The CDR3 is CASSHGPLAGVYNEQFF. The CDR3 DNA is TGTGCCAGCAGCCACGGTCCCCTAGCGGGCGTCTACAATGAGCAGTTCTTC.

The genes are TRBV7-9 and TRBJ1-1, with 7 bases lining up with TRBD1. Germline V CDR1 and CDR2: SEHNR, FQNEAQ (reference sequence). V was pared by 5 bases and J by 6 bases, with 3 bases of the junction left unmatched. CDR3 length: 12 residues. Here the CDR3 DNA reads TGTGCCAGCAGCGTGGGGACAGCTGAAGCTTTCTTT. It translates to CASSVGTAEAFF.